A single sample is the source of the 19 T cell receptor beta chains below, sequenced in a study of shared clonotypes between healthy human individuals. Profiled with immunoSEQ multiplex PCR; TCRdb holds only in-frame clones, not every one. The table shows about 480,000 clones, with about 75% occurring only once. Sample: PBMCs. The source is a middle-aged woman in good health. Some clones in this sample may be carry-over from other donors' samples.

This clone was counted once. This chain connects TRBV9 to TRBJ2-2; 8 nucleotides line up with TRBD2. CDR1 and CDR2 from the germline V gene are SGDLS and YYNGEE. The junction had 3 bases not matched to a gene; V was cut back by 3 bases and J by 2 bases. There are 15 residues in the CDR3. CDR3 DNA: TGTGCCAGCAGCGAGGGACTAGTCAACACCGGGGAGCTGTTTTTT. Protein product: CASSEGLVNTGELFF. The variable domain in full, completed from reference TRBV9 and TRBJ2-2, reads DSGVTQTPKHLITATGQRVTLRCSPRSGDLSVYWYQQSLDQGLQFLIQYYNGEERAKGNILERFSAQQFPDLHSELNLSSLELGDSALYFCASSEGLVNTGELFFGEGSRLTVL.

Details on this clone: The same CDR3 arises from other DNA sequences in this sample as well. The V call is TRBV7-9, the J call TRBJ2-2; a weak D match, TRBD2 (5 bases). Germline assignment: CDR1 SEHNR and CDR2 FQNEAQ (reference sequence). The CDR3 contains 15 residues. Trimming took off 1 base at V and 2 bases at J, with 8 bases between the two ends. CDR3 in amino acids: CASSLVAPNTGELFF. CDR3 coding DNA: TGTGCCAGCAGCTTAGTAGCGCCCAACACCGGGGAGCTGTTTTTT.

This rearrangement joins TRBV4-2 to TRBJ1-1; 10 bases are shared with TRBD1. The CDR3 totals 16 residues. Germline V CDR1 and CDR2: LGHNA, YNFKEQ. The V segment lost 5 bases and the J segment 4 bases; nucleotides outside the gene matches: 10. The CDR3 DNA reads TGTGCCAGCAGCACCCCGGACAGGGGGGTTTTCACTGAAGCTTTCTTT. Translating gives CASSTPDRGVFTEAFF.

The chain is built from TRBV2 and TRBJ1-4; D is ambiguous. The CDR3 contains 13 residues. V dropped 2 bases and J dropped 4 bases, with 5 bases sitting between them. Per germline, CDR1 SNHLY and CDR2 FYNNEI. The CDR3 region has the DNA TGTGCCAGCAGTGAAACCGTTAATGAAAAACTGTTTTTT. It codes for CASSETVNEKLFF.

This rearrangement joins TRBV19 to TRBJ1-1; D gene ambiguous. Germline V gene lookup returns CDR1 LNHDA and CDR2 SQIVND (reference sequence). V dropped 5 bases and J dropped 0 bases, with 7 bases sitting between them. CDR3 size: 13 residues. The CDR3 DNA sequence: TGTGCCAGTAGTGCTACCCTGAACACTGAAGCTTTCTTT. Protein sequence: CASSATLNTEAFF.

This clone was picked up a small number of times. The chain links TRBV28 to TRBJ2-2; weak D call: TRBD2 (5 bases). The CDR3 spans 15 residues. Trimming left V 5 bases short and J 1 base short, with 11 bases between. Germline CDR1 reads MDHEN; CDR2 reads SYDVKM. DNA for the CDR3: TGTGCCAGCAGTCGACTAATCGAGAACACCGGGGAGCTGTTTTTT. As protein: CASSRLIENTGELFF. The full variable domain, with the rest looked up from reference TRBV28 and TRBJ2-2, is DVKVTQSSRYLVKRTGEKVFLECVQDMDHENMFWYRQDPGLGLRLIYFSYDVKMKEKGDIPEGYSVSREKKERFSLILESASTNQTSMYLCASSRLIENTGELFFGEGSRLTVL.

This rearrangement joins TRBV5-4 to TRBJ2-7; D not certain. Germline CDR1 and CDR2: SGHNT and YYREEE (reference sequence). There are 12 residues in the CDR3. Trimming left V 3 bases short and J 3 bases short, with 7 bases between. The CDR3 sequence is CASSSTGYEQYF. CDR3 coding DNA: TGTGCCAGCAGCTCCACGGGCTACGAGCAGTACTTC.

Concerning this clone: A far larger clone is only one base removed, so a read error is likely. The same CDR3 also results from other DNA sequences found in this sample. This chain uses TRBV4-2 with TRBJ2-1; 9 nucleotides line up with TRBD2. Trimming removed 0 bases from V and 7 bases from J; junction bases left unmatched: 7. The CDR3 runs to 16 residues. Per germline, CDR1 LGHNA and CDR2 YNFKEQ. Here the CDR3 DNA reads TGTGCCAGCAGCCAAGATGAAGGTAGCGGGAGTAATGAGCAGTTCTTC. Translation gives CASSQDEGSGSNEQFF.

This clone was observed once. In DNA, the CDR3 is TGTGCCACCAGCAGCTGGGTCGGGGTTTCCTACGAGCAGTACTTC. Translation: CATSSWVGVSYEQYF. The chain is built from TRBV15 and TRBJ2-7; tentative D call: TRBD2 (5 bases). The germline V and J ends were trimmed by 3 bases and 1 base, with 13 bases remaining between them. The CDR3 contains 15 residues. The germline gives CDR1 LNHNV, CDR2 YYDKDF (reference sequence).

The chain joins TRBV1 to TRBJ1-2; the D segment call TRBD1 is taken from the table without a DNA check. TRBV1 is described as a pseudogene. This CDR3 comprises 17 residues. CDR3 DNA sequence: TGCACCAGCAGCCAAGACCGGCTTAAAGGGGATAACTATGGCTACACCTTC. Its protein product is CTSSQDRLKGDNYGYTF.

J is TRBJ2-7 and V is TRBV10-1; 11 nucleotides agree with TRBD2. Germline CDR1 is WNHNN and CDR2 is SYGVQD (reference sequence). The CDR3 loop spans 16 amino acids. Unmatched junction bases numbered 8, after V lost 0 bases and J lost 7 bases. CDR3 coding DNA: TGCGCCAGCAGTGAGTCGGGGCGGCTAGCGGGAGGTGAGCAGTACTTC. This sequence encodes CASSESGRLAGGEQYF.

About this clone itself: Other DNA sequences in the sample encode the same CDR3. J is TRBJ2-5 and V is TRBV18; the match to TRBD2 covers 12 bases. The CDR3 runs to 14 residues. After removal of 6 bases from V and 4 bases from J, the junction contained 3 bases not matched to a gene. The germline gives CDR1 KGHSH, CDR2 LQKENI. CDR3 bases: TGTGCCAGCTCCCCGACTAGCGGGAGAGAGACCCAGTACTTC. Protein sequence: CASSPTSGRETQYF.

This chain links TRBV27 with TRBJ2-7, with 7 bases aligning to TRBD2. The germline gives CDR1 MNHEY, CDR2 SMNVEV (reference sequence). Trimming at V came to 1 base and at J to 6 bases, leaving 6 bases not matched to a gene. This CDR3 has 14 residues. The CDR3 DNA sequence: TGTGCCAGCAGTTTATTGGGGGGAGGGGTCGAGCAGTACTTC. It codes for CASSLLGGGVEQYF.

This clone was found a few times. The V call is TRBV2, the J call TRBJ1-5, with a tentative D call TRBD1 (6 bases). Trimming left V 8 bases short and J 2 bases short, with 13 bases between. CDR1 and CDR2 (germline): SNHLY, FYNNEI. This CDR3 has 14 amino acids. The CDR3 nucleotides are TGTGCCAGCCACGGGGGCCTAGGCAATCAGCCCCAGCATTTT. Protein sequence: CASHGGLGNQPQHF.

The V call is TRBV2, the J call TRBJ1-1; possible D gene TRBD1, 5 bases. This CDR3 is built from 13 residues. Trimming shortened V by 1 base and J by 8 bases, and 11 bases separated the two germline ends. Germline-derived CDR1 and CDR2 are SNHLY and FYNNEI. This CDR3 reads CASSEGRQGEAFF. In nucleotides, the CDR3 is TGTGCCAGCAGTGAAGGTAGGCAGGGCGAAGCTTTCTTT.

This chain joins TRBV6-5 and TRBJ2-1; D not certain. Germline V gives CDR1 MNHEY, CDR2 SVGAGI. The CDR3 consists of 13 residues. Trimming took off 4 bases at V and 1 base at J, with 5 bases between the two ends. CDR3 loop: CASSLKSYNEQFF. The CDR3 DNA is TGTGCCAGCAGTTTGAAGTCCTACAATGAGCAGTTCTTC.

V gene TRBV5-1 combines with J gene TRBJ2-1; TRBD2 aligns across 13 bases. V shed 2 bases, J shed 0 bases, and the junction held 2 bases outside the gene matches. The CDR3 runs to 17 residues. CDR1 is SGHRS, CDR2 YFSETQ, per germline. CDR3 nucleotides: TGCGCCAGCAGCTTTTGGACTAGCGGGAGCTCCTACAATGAGCAGTTCTTC. It encodes CASSFWTSGSSYNEQFF.

V is TRBV10-1 and J is TRBJ1-1; the match to TRBD1 covers 9 bases. Per the germline V gene, CDR1 is WNHNN and CDR2 is SYGVQD (reference sequence). V gave up 8 bases and J gave up 2 bases; unmatched junction bases: 3. The length of the CDR3 is 13 residues. The CDR3 protein is CASGQGRNTEAFF. The DNA of the CDR3 is TGCGCCAGCGGACAGGGGCGAAACACTGAAGCTTTCTTT.

J is TRBJ2-2 and V is TRBV28; 12 positions agree with TRBD2. Unmatched junction bases numbered 5, after V lost 6 bases and J lost 0 bases. This CDR3 contains 17 residues. Germline values: CDR1 MDHEN, CDR2 SYDVKM. CDR3 sequence (DNA): TGTGCCAGCAGCTGGGGACTAGCGGGCCCGAACACCGGGGAGCTGTTTTTT. Translated: CASSWGLAGPNTGELFF. Complete variable domain (other parts from reference TRBV28 and TRBJ2-2): DVKVTQSSRYLVKRTGEKVFLECVQDMDHENMFWYRQDPGLGLRLIYFSYDVKMKEKGDIPEGYSVSREKKERFSLILESASTNQTSMYLCASSWGLAGPNTGELFFGEGSRLTVL.